This paragraph covers one T cell receptor (beta chain) sequence. This sample is part of a study of shared clonotypes between healthy human individuals. The assay was immunoSEQ multiplex PCR, and TCRdb's table has in-frame clones only and misses some. The data hold roughly 1,000,000 clones, with around 82% observed a single time. The germline V gene encodes CDR1 SGHTS and CDR2 YDEGEE. The trim removed 2 bases at V and 0 bases at J, leaving 10 bases unmatched. This CDR3 contains 17 residues. The split of CD4+ cells yielded CD45RA+ naive and CD45RA-negative memory subsets. Input material: memory CD4+ T cells from PBMCs. Subset defined: CD45RA-negative fraction. The rearrangement joins TRBV5-8 to TRBJ1-1; 7 bases fit TRBD1. The sequence derives from a young man in good health. Some clones in this sample may be carry-over from other donors' samples. CDR3 DNA sequence: TGTGCCAGCAGCTTCCGTGACAGGGACCTTTTGAACACTGAAGCTTTCTTT. It specifies CASSFRDRDLLNTEAFF.